This is a list of T cell receptor beta chains from one sample in a study of OX40 agonist ivuxolimab in advanced cancers. This table comes from immunoSEQ multiplex PCR, and its TCRdb copy is limited to in-frame clones, with some not included. The table includes tens of thousands of clones, more than 80% detected once. This specimen was CD4+ or CD8+ T cells sorted from blood, taken in a trial of the OX40 agonist ivuxolimab. The receptors were sampled from an adult with an advanced solid tumor such as melanoma, head and neck, liver or kidney cancer. Both conserved end residues are part of each CDR3. Each record gives: D gene, V gene, J gene, clone size, CDR3 DNA, CDR3 protein. A D gene is named only where the DNA matches it firmly. Rows give clone size only sometimes, using once, few, many, or a class for an expanded clone.

>TRBD2|TRBV27|TRBJ2-1|.
TGTGCCAGCAGTCCGCCTAGCGGGGGTCAAGGGAATGAGCAGTTCTTC
CASSPPSGGQGNEQFF
>.|TRBV6-4|TRBJ1-2|.
TGTGCCAGCAGTGTAGGAGGGGACGGCTACTATGGCTACACCTTC
CASSVGGDGYYGYTF
>TRBD2|TRBV30|TRBJ2-7|.
TGTGCCTGGAGTGCTGGTCGGGAGGTCTACGAGCAGTACTTC
CAWSAGREVYEQYF
>TRBD1|TRBV2|TRBJ1-2|once
TGTGCCAGCAGCGATGACAGGGTTGGGTATGGCTACACCTTC
CASSDDRVGYGYTF
>.|TRBV6-6|TRBJ2-3|once
TGTGCCAGCAGTTCCAGACCGGTATCAGATACGCAGTATTTT
CASSSRPVSDTQYF
>.|TRBV27|TRBJ2-1|.
TGTGCCAGCAGGGTGGGCGTAACCTCCTACAATGAGCAGTTCTTC
CASRVGVTSYNEQFF
>.|TRBV27|TRBJ2-1|.
TGTGCCAGCAGTCCGGACCACAATGAGCAGTTCTTC
CASSPDHNEQFF
>.|TRBV28|TRBJ2-2|.
TGTGCCAGCAGTTTGGCCAGCAACACCGGGGAGCTGTTTTTT
CASSLASNTGELFF
>.|TRBV27|TRBJ2-1|.
TGTGCCAGCAGTTTAGATAGCTCCTACAATGAGCAGTTCTTC
CASSLDSSYNEQFF
>TRBD2|TRBV11-2|TRBJ2-7|few
TGTGCCAGCAGCTCGACTAGCGGAGAGAGCTACGAGCAGTACTTC
CASSSTSGESYEQYF
>.|TRBV27|TRBJ2-3|.
TGTGCCAGCAGTTTCGGCAGGGTCGCAGATACGCAGTATTTT
CASSFGRVADTQYF
>TRBD1|TRBV29-1|TRBJ2-5|.
TGCAGCGTGACGGGACAGGGCCGGCAATACTTC
CSVTGQGRQYF
>TRBD2|TRBV27|TRBJ2-5|.
TGTGCCAGCAGTCCTAGCGGGGGGGCCGGGGAGACCCAGTACTTC
CASSPSGGAGETQYF
>TRBD1|TRBV5-6|TRBJ1-1|.
TGTGCCAGCAGCTTGGGCAGGGGGACCTACACTGAAGCTTTCTTT
CASSLGRGTYTEAFF
>.|TRBV30|TRBJ1-1|.
TGTGCCTTCCGATGGGGGTACCCTGAAGCTTTCTTT
CAFRWGYPEAFF
>.|TRBV6-4|TRBJ1-2|few
TGTGCCAGCAGCCCGGGGGATTCGGGCGGCTACACCTTC
CASSPGDSGGYTF
>.|TRBV7-3|TRBJ1-4|.
TGTGCCAGCAGCTACGTGCCTAATGAAAAACTGTTTTTT
CASSYVPNEKLFF
>TRBD1|TRBV28|TRBJ1-4|.
TGTGCCAGCAGACCCCCAAAGACAGGGACTGAAAAACTGTTTTTT
CASRPPKTGTEKLFF
>.|TRBV9|TRBJ2-3|.
TGTGCCAGCAGCCCAAACGGACGATCCACAGATACGCAGTATTTT
CASSPNGRSTDTQYF
>.|TRBV7-2|TRBJ2-2|.
TGTGCCAGCAGCTTTAGCCCCCGGGGGCTAGGCACCGGGGAGCTGTTTTTT
CASSFSPRGLGTGELFF
>TRBD1|TRBV15|TRBJ2-3|once
TGTGCCACCAGCCCGGGACAGGGAAGAGATACGCAGTATTTT
CATSPGQGRDTQYF
>TRBD1|TRBV19|TRBJ1-2|.
TGTGCCAGTAGTAGAGACAGGGATGATTATGGCTACACCTTC
CASSRDRDDYGYTF
>TRBD1|TRBV27|TRBJ2-7|.
TGTGCCAGCAGTTTAATGGGACAGGGGTCCTACGAGCAGTACTTC
CASSLMGQGSYEQYF
>.|TRBV28|TRBJ1-5|.
TGTGCCAGCAGTATCGGCATCACTCAGCCCCAGCATTTT
CASSIGITQPQHF
>.|TRBV11-3|TRBJ2-5|.
TGTGCCAGCAGCGCCCAAACAGGGACCCAGTACTTC
CASSAQTGTQYF
>TRBD1|TRBV6-6|TRBJ1-1|.
TGTGCCAGCGGGACAGGCGGAACTGAAGCTTTCTTT
CASGTGGTEAFF
>TRBD1|TRBV29-1|TRBJ2-7|.
TGCAGCGGACAGGGAAGGTCCTACGAGCAGTACTTC
CSGQGRSYEQYF
>.|TRBV5-6|TRBJ1-5|few
TGTGCCAGCAGCTTAACCCGTGAGGGGGACTTCAATCAGCCCCAGCATTTT
CASSLTREGDFNQPQHF
>.|TRBV18|TRBJ1-5|.
TGTGCCAGCTCACCTACGGGGGAGGGCAATCAGCCCCAGCATTTT
CASSPTGEGNQPQHF
>.|TRBV27|TRBJ2-4|.
TGTGCCAGCAGCCCCGGGACCTTCGAGGACATTCAGTACTTC
CASSPGTFEDIQYF
>TRBD2|TRBV11-3|TRBJ2-3|.
TGTGCCAGCAGCTTCCCAGCGGGGGACACAGATACGCAGTATTTT
CASSFPAGDTDTQYF
>.|TRBV19|TRBJ2-2|.
TGTGCCAGTAGTCCCCGACCTATCCGCGGGGAGCTGTTTTTT
CASSPRPIRGELFF
>.|TRBV30|TRBJ1-5|.
TGTGCCTGGAGTCGGTTAAGCAATCAGCCCCAGCATTTT
CAWSRLSNQPQHF
>TRBD2|TRBV5-4|TRBJ2-2|once
TGTGCCAGCAGCTTGGGCTGGACTAGGTCCGGGGAGCTGTTTTTT
CASSLGWTRSGELFF
>.|TRBV25-1|TRBJ1-1|.
TGTGCCAGCAGTGTGGGCATCTCTGAAGCTTTCTTT
CASSVGISEAFF
>.|TRBV9|TRBJ2-6|.
TGTGCCAGCAGCGTATTAAAGGGGGAGGTACCCTCTGGGGCCAACGTCCTGACTTTC
CASSVLKGEVPSGANVLTF
>.|TRBV14|TRBJ2-1|.
TGTGCCAGCAGCCCGGGACTGTACAATGAGCAGTTCTTC
CASSPGLYNEQFF
>TRBD1|TRBV11-2|TRBJ2-7|.
TGTGCCAGCAGCTTAAGGGACAGGGGCTCCTACGAGCAGTACTTC
CASSLRDRGSYEQYF
>.|TRBV7-8|TRBJ1-4|.
TGTGCCAGCAGCTTAGAGGGCGCCAATGAAAAACTGTTTTTT
CASSLEGANEKLFF
>TRBD1|TRBV7-9|TRBJ2-7|.
TGTGCCAGCAGCTTCAGGGGGCGCGACGAGCAGTACTTC
CASSFRGRDEQYF
>.|TRBV28|TRBJ2-7|.
TGTGCCAGCAGTACCACTAGTTTCGGCGAGCAGTACTTC
CASSTTSFGEQYF
>.|TRBV28|TRBJ1-3|.
TGTGCCAGCAGTCAACCCCGGGATACCTCTGGAAACACCATATATTTT
CASSQPRDTSGNTIYF
>.|TRBV7-9|TRBJ2-1|.
TGTACACTTTTCGTGCGGCAGTTCTTC
CTLFVRQFF
>.|TRBV11-1|TRBJ2-7|medium-sized
TGTGCCAGCAGCTTTGACGCGCCGGCGGGGGCTTTTTCCTACGAGCAGTACTTC
CASSFDAPAGAFSYEQYF
>.|TRBV28|TRBJ2-7|.
TGTGCCAGCAGCCTTGGGGTTTCAGTCCACTACGAGCAGTACTTC
CASSLGVSVHYEQYF
>TRBD2|TRBV7-8|TRBJ2-7|.
TGTGCCAGCAGCTTAAGGGGGAGCGGGAGCCCGGACGAGCAGTACTTC
CASSLRGSGSPDEQYF
>.|TRBV18|TRBJ2-7|.
TGTGCCAGCTCACCACCGGGGCAGGGCTACGAGCAGTACTTC
CASSPPGQGYEQYF
>TRBD2|TRBV4-1|TRBJ2-7|.
TGCGCCAGCAGCCTGCAGCGGGAGGGCCTCGAGCAGTACTTC
CASSLQREGLEQYF
>.|TRBV27|TRBJ1-5|.
TGTGCCAGCAGTTTTGGGGGTTCCAATCAGCCCCAGCATTTT
CASSFGGSNQPQHF
>.|TRBV12-5|TRBJ2-1|once
TGTGCTAGTGGTTCCGGTGAGCAGTTCTTC
CASGSGEQFF